This TCR beta chain is from a study of identical twins. This clonotype was seen at least ten times. TCRdb called the 5' RACE reads again in MiXCR, with one record for every CDR3 protein. This table holds approximately 600,000 distinct CDR3 sequences, around 9.6% found once. Germline CDR1 reads SQVTM; CDR2 reads ANQGSEA. The CDR3 totals 15 residues. Trimming took 6 bases from V and 6 from J; bases not matched to a gene: 9. This same sample was also part of a study on yellow fever vaccine responses in identical twins.

The sample consisted of PBMCs. The source of this sequence is a woman aged 18 to 35 in good health. The chain recombines TRBV29-1 with TRBJ2-2; 11 bases align to TRBD2. The CDR3 bases are TGCAGCGTCGCGGTAGCGGGAGGGCCACCCGGGGAGCTGTTTTTT. Translated, it gives CSVAVAGGPPGELFF.